This T cell receptor (beta chain) was recorded in a study of blood T cells in healthy people across ages. The CDR3 consists of 16 residues. CDR1 is MGHRA and CDR2 is YSYEKL in the germline V gene. V was trimmed by 0 bases and J by 3 bases, leaving 15 bases between them. It was with a sample-barcoded 5' primer and a J-beta primer mix that a second PCR of roughly 7 to 11 cycles was run. TCRdb redid the calling of the 5' RACE reads with MiXCR, one entry per CDR3 protein. The top ten hold around 13% of the sample, which has 650,000 to 1,000,000 distinct CDR3 sequences, roughly 35% seen once. This sequence originates from a young man in good health. This rearrangement joins TRBV4-1 to TRBJ2-7; D possibly matches TRBD1 or TRBD2 (5 bases each). The sample was blood. The CDR3 DNA follows: TGCGCCAGCAGCCAAGATCTAGCTAAGACAGTCTACGAGCAGTACTTC. It codes for CASSQDLAKTVYEQYF.